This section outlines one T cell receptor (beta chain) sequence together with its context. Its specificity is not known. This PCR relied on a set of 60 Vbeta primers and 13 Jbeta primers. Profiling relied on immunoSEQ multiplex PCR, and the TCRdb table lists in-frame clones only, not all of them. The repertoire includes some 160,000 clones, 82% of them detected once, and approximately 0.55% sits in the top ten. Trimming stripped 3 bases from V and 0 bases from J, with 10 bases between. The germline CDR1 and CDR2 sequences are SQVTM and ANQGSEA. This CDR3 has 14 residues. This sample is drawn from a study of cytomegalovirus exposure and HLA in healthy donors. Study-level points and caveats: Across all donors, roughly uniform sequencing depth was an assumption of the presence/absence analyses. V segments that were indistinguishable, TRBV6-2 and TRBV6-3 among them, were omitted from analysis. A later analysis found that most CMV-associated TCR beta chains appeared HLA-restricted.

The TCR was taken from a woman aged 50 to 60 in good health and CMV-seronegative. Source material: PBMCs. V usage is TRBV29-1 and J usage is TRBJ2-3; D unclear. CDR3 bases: TGCAGCGTTGATTCGAGCGTTAGCACAGATACGCAGTATTTT. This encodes CSVDSSVSTDTQYF.